Listed below are T cell receptor beta chains from one sample, sequenced in a study of blood T cell repertoires in COVID-19. The table came from immunoSEQ multiplex PCR; TCRdb's copy has only in-frame clones and leaves some out. This sample carries 85,000 to 110,000 clones, roughly 90% of them seen once, and the ten largest clones take 3% to 4.5%. The source material was peripheral blood. The receptors stem from a woman aged 60-75 years with acute or convalescent COVID-19. CDR3s include the opening cysteine and the closing phenylalanine or tryptophan. D genes are given only for firm matches. Clone size is shown for a subset of rows, as once, few, many or a class of expanded clone.

v_call	clone_size	cdr3_length	j_call	d_call	cdr3_nt	cdr3_aa
TRBV6-2/TRBV6-3	NA	16	TRBJ1-1	NA	TGTGCCAGCAGTTACAAGGATGGCGGGCTGAACACTGAAGCTTTCTTT	CASSYKDGGLNTEAFF
TRBV10-2	NA	12	TRBJ1-2	NA	TGCGCCAGCAGTGGACAGGACTATGGCTACACCTTC	CASSGQDYGYTF
TRBV3-1/TRBV3-2	once	14	TRBJ2-2	TRBD2	TGTGCCAGCAGCCCCGGGACTAGGAGGGGGGAGCTGTTTTTT	CASSPGTRRGELFF
TRBV6-6	NA	14	TRBJ1-1	NA	TGTGCCAGCAGTTACTCGGGTGGAGAAACTGAAGCTTTCTTT	CASSYSGGETEAFF
TRBV21-1	NA	15	TRBJ2-3	NA	TGTGCCAGCAGCAAATCCACTAAAAGCACAGATACGCAGTATTTT	CASSKSTKSTDTQYF
TRBV5-1	NA	16	TRBJ2-1	TRBD2	TGCGCCAGCAGCTTGTTTGAAGCGGGAGGGCGTCATGAGCAGTTCTTC	CASSLFEAGGRHEQFF
TRBV29-1	NA	13	TRBJ1-2	TRBD1	TGCAGCACAAAACAGGGGATCTTATTTGGCTACACCTTC	CSTKQGILFGYTF
TRBV19	once	15	TRBJ2-1	NA	TGTGCCAGTAGCCCGTCGACTAGCTCCTACAATGAGCAGTTCTTC	CASSPSTSSYNEQFF
TRBV5-4	NA	16	TRBJ1-1	NA	TGTGCCAGCAGCTCCGGCACTAGACCGGAGTACACTGAAGCTTTCTTT	CASSSGTRPEYTEAFF
TRBV29-1	NA	12	TRBJ1-2	NA	TGCAGCGTCGACCAGAGGAACTATGGCTACACCTTC	CSVDQRNYGYTF
TRBV5-5	NA	17	TRBJ2-7	TRBD1	TGTGCCAGCAGCTTGGAAGTGGCAGGGGGTACCTCCTACGAGCAGTACTTC	CASSLEVAGGTSYEQYF
TRBV5-1	NA	14	TRBJ1-2	TRBD1	TGCGCCAGCAGCCTTGGGGCAGGGGGCCCTATAGACACCTTC	CASSLGAGGPIDTF
TRBV7-9	NA	15	TRBJ1-4	NA	TGTGCCAGCAGCTCCTTCGAAGCGGCTAATGAAAAACTGTTTTTT	CASSSFEAANEKLFF
TRBV5-4	once	13	TRBJ1-6	NA	TGTGCCAGCAGCTTGGACCTAAATTCACCCCTCCACTTT	CASSLDLNSPLHF
TRBV2	NA	13	TRBJ1-5	NA	TGTGCCAGCAGTGAATCCGAGAATCAGCCCCAGCATTTT	CASSESENQPQHF
TRBV6-5	NA	14	TRBJ1-1	TRBD1	TGTGCCAGCAACACCGACAGGGGGGCTACTGAAGCTTTCTTT	CASNTDRGATEAFF
TRBV2	NA	12	TRBJ2-1	NA	TGTGCCAGCAGTCGCGACAGAAATGAGCAGTTCTTC	CASSRDRNEQFF
TRBV7-8	once	15	TRBJ1-3	NA	TGTGCCAGCAGCCCCAGGGTGGGCTCTGGAAACACCATATATTTT	CASSPRVGSGNTIYF
TRBV7-2	NA	16	TRBJ2-1	NA	TGTGCCAGCAGCTTAGCGGGGGGGGGCACCTACAATGAGCAGTTCTTC	CASSLAGGGTYNEQFF
TRBV28	once	14	TRBJ2-7	TRBD1	TGTGCCAGCAGTTCAGGACAGGGTAAGATTAGGCAGTACTTC	CASSSGQGKIRQYF
TRBV6-4	once	13	TRBJ2-3	NA	TGTGCCAGCAGCCTAGGCGGGACTGATACGCAGTATTTT	CASSLGGTDTQYF
TRBV28	once	13	TRBJ2-2	NA	TGTGCCAGCAGTTTGCCCCCTCTTGACAAGCTGTTTTTT	CASSLPPLDKLFF
TRBV6-6	NA	14	TRBJ1-3	NA	TGTGCCAGCAGTCGGGACTTCTCTGGAAACACCATATATTTT	CASSRDFSGNTIYF
TRBV15	NA	15	TRBJ1-2	NA	TGTGCCACCAGCAGAGATCAGTGGGGGGACCATGGCTACACCTTC	CATSRDQWGDHGYTF
TRBV12-3/TRBV12-4	NA	13	TRBJ2-2	NA	TGTGCCAGCAGTTTTGGGCTCACCGGGGAGCTGTTTTTT	CASSFGLTGELFF
TRBV27	NA	14	TRBJ1-1	TRBD1	TGTGCCAGCAGTCCTTTGACAGGGGTATCGGAAGCTTTCTTT	CASSPLTGVSEAFF